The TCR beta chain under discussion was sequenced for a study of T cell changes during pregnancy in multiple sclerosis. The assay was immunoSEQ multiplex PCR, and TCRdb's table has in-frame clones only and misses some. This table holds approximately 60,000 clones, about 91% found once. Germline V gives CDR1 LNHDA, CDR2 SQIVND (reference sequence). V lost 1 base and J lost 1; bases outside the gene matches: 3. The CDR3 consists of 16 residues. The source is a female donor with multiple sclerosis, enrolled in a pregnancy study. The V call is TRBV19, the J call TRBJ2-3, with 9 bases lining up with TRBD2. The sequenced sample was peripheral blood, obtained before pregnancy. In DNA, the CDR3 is TGTGCCAGTAGTATAGGTGGCGGGGGGGGCACAGATACGCAGTATTTT. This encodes CASSIGGGGGTDTQYF.